This T cell receptor (beta chain) was found in a study of T cell repertoires in cytomegalovirus infection. Across the study: In public TCR beta signatures, there were indications of both CMV infection and matching HLA type. Study-wide results and limits: The ex vivo response was dominated by HLA-C-restricted CMV-specific TCR beta clonotypes. Cumulative public TCR beta family frequency identified carriers of CMV plus the relevant HLA.

A single record per CDR3 protein comes from TCRdb applying MiXCR to the reads. The repertoire includes about 400,000 distinct CDR3 sequences, 15% to 20% of them detected once, and roughly 8.7% sits in the top ten. With respect to this clonotype: Its antigen is as yet unknown.

V lost 3 bases and J 9 bases, leaving 12 bases between the germline ends. Germline V gives CDR1 MNHEY, CDR2 SMNVEV (reference sequence). CDR3 size: 14 residues. The sample taken for sequencing was PBMCs. This TCR derives from a human donor in good health (CMV status not recorded). Some clones in this sample may be carry-over from other donors' samples. This sequence joins TRBV27 and TRBJ1-6; D unclear. The CDR3 DNA reads TGTGCCAGCAGTTTTACGGCAGCCACTTCACCCCTCCACTTT. It translates to CASSFTAATSPLHF.